This is a list of T cell receptor beta chains from one sample in a study of radiotherapy plus CTLA-4 blockade in lung cancer. Assay used: immunoSEQ multiplex PCR; TCRdb lists only in-frame clones, some missing. The sample contains 60,000 to 85,000 clones, 85% to 90% of which appear only once. This specimen was peripheral blood, taken from a patient treated with radiotherapy plus ipilimumab. The origin of the receptors is a human donor with non-small cell lung cancer who had stable disease on radiotherapy plus ipilimumab. Both conserved end residues are part of each CDR3. The order of the fields is clone size, CDR3 length, D gene, V gene, J gene, CDR3 DNA, CDR3 protein. D genes are given only for firm matches. Rows give clone size only sometimes, using once, few, many, or a class for an expanded clone.

size: .; length: 15; D: .; V: TRBV9; J: TRBJ2-3; DNA: TGTGCCAGCAGCCTCACCGGGACTCGTCAGGATACGCAGTATTTT; CDR3: CASSLTGTRQDTQYF
size: .; length: 16; D: TRBD1; V: TRBV30; J: TRBJ1-5; DNA: TGTGCCTGGACTCATCCGGGACAGGGAAGTAGTGAGCCCCAGCATTTT; CDR3: CAWTHPGQGSSEPQHF
size: .; length: 15; D: TRBD1; V: TRBV14; J: TRBJ2-1; DNA: TGTGCCAGCAGCCAAGAACAGGGGGCTCGGAATGAGCAGTTCTTC; CDR3: CASSQEQGARNEQFF
size: .; length: 16; D: .; V: TRBV12-5; J: TRBJ1-2; DNA: TGTGCTAGTGGTTTGGTACAAGCAGGCAGGGTGGGTGGCTACACCTTC; CDR3: CASGLVQAGRVGGYTF
size: few; length: 13; D: .; V: TRBV5-8; J: TRBJ2-5; DNA: TGTGCCAGCAGCTTAGGACCGCAAGAGACCCAGTACTTC; CDR3: CASSLGPQETQYF
size: .; length: 13; D: TRBD1; V: TRBV6-1; J: TRBJ1-5; DNA: TGTGCCAGTAGTGCGGACAGGAGACGGCCCCAGCATTTT; CDR3: CASSADRRRPQHF
size: .; length: 13; D: .; V: TRBV6-5; J: TRBJ1-6; DNA: TGTGCCACCGGAACCAGGACCAATTCACCCCTCCACTTT; CDR3: CATGTRTNSPLHF
size: .; length: 15; D: TRBD2; V: TRBV19; J: TRBJ2-1; DNA: TGTGCCAGTAGTATCCGGACTAGCGGGGTGAATGAGCAGTTCTTC; CDR3: CASSIRTSGVNEQFF
size: .; length: 14; D: TRBD1; V: TRBV5-6; J: TRBJ1-2; DNA: TGTGCCAGCAGCTTAAAACAGGGGGTCTATGGCTACACCTTC; CDR3: CASSLKQGVYGYTF
size: .; length: 14; D: .; V: TRBV14; J: TRBJ1-1; DNA: TGTGCCAGCAGCCAAGATTCGGGGAACACTGAAGCTTTCTTT; CDR3: CASSQDSGNTEAFF
size: once; length: 15; D: .; V: TRBV9; J: TRBJ1-3; DNA: TGTGCCAGCAGCCCAGAGGGAGGGCCTGGAAACACCATATATTTT; CDR3: CASSPEGGPGNTIYF
size: .; length: 15; D: TRBD1; V: TRBV6-4; J: TRBJ2-5; DNA: TGTGCCAGCAGCTCCCGGACAGGGGGCGTGGAGACCCAGTACTTC; CDR3: CASSSRTGGVETQYF
size: once; length: 12; D: .; V: TRBV7-2; J: TRBJ2-2; DNA: TGTGCCAGCAGCTTTATGCAGGAGGAGCTGTTTTTT; CDR3: CASSFMQEELFF
size: .; length: 15; D: TRBD2; V: TRBV28; J: TRBJ2-7; DNA: TGTGCCAGCAGTTTATCGCTAGCGGGAGTGGTCGAGCAGTACTTC; CDR3: CASSLSLAGVVEQYF
size: .; length: 14; D: .; V: TRBV27; J: TRBJ2-3; DNA: TGTGCCAGCAGTTCGGTCGGGAGCACAGATACGCAGTATTTT; CDR3: CASSSVGSTDTQYF
size: .; length: 15; D: .; V: TRBV5-1; J: TRBJ2-5; DNA: TGCGCCAGCAGCTTACAAGCAAGTGCCGGGGAGACCCAGTACTTC; CDR3: CASSLQASAGETQYF
size: .; length: 13; D: TRBD2; V: TRBV5-1; J: TRBJ2-7; DNA: TGCGCCAGCAGAAGTAGCGGGGCCCACGAGCAGTACTTC; CDR3: CASRSSGAHEQYF
size: .; length: 15; D: TRBD2; V: TRBV6-1; J: TRBJ2-2; DNA: TGTGCCAGCAGTGAAGCAGGACTAGCCGGCGGGGAGCTGTTTTTT; CDR3: CASSEAGLAGGELFF